The 21 T cell receptor beta chains below come from one sample, sequenced in a study of CD8+CD57+ T cells in acquired aplastic anemia (dated by TCRdb to 2016 to 2019). Reads for this sample came from an Illumina HiSeq 2000. TCR beta VDJ combination and CDR3 sequence profiling used genomic DNA as the template. The raw public data were reprocessed by TCRdb itself: fastp quality trimming at Q25, MiXCR clonotype calling, in-frame beta chains only. Each record represents a unique CDR3 protein, reported with the most common genes and DNA among its rows. The sample table holds 400,000 to 450,000 distinct CDR3 sequences, of which about 70% were seen once. Less than 4% of the sample is in the top ten clones. Sequencing was carried out using sorted CD4+, CD8+, or CD8+CD57+ T cells (not recorded which) from PBMCs. These TCRs come from a human donor in good health, serving as a control.

For this clonotype: Compared with germline, one end of the junction differs, possibly owing to a read error. V and J are TRBV10-2 and TRBJ2-3; D unresolved. Matching the DNA end better, TRBJ2-7 makes the J call doubtful. Germline CDR1 reads WSHSY; CDR2 reads SAAADI. The CDR3 spans 13 residues. The CDR3 loop is CASSEMQADEQYF. The DNA for the CDR3 is TGTGCCAGCAGTGAGATGCAGGCCGACGAGCAGTACTTC.

A note on this clonotype: At one of its ends the junction is not consistent with the germline gene, which may arise from a read error. The chain joins TRBV5-1 to TRBJ2-1; D gene uncertain. Germline V lookup: CDR1 SGHRS, CDR2 YFSETQ. This CDR3 is 16 amino acids long. In nucleotides, the CDR3 is TGTGCCAGCAGCTTCGCTACCGAAGAGACGGTCAATGAGCAGTTCTTC. This sequence encodes CASSFATEETVNEQFF.

The rearrangement joins TRBV10-3 to TRBJ2-5; no clear D. V was cut by 4 bases and J by 10 bases, with 16 bases left in between. Looked up from germline, CDR1 is ENHRY and CDR2 is SYGVKD. This CDR3 has 13 amino acids. The CDR3 loop is CAISGSVGASQYF. The CDR3 DNA reads TGTGCCATCAGTGGTTCGGTCGGCGCCAGCCAGTACTTC.

V usage is TRBV7-9 and J usage is TRBJ1-1; D gene ambiguous. This CDR3 is 12 amino acids long. Looked up from germline, CDR1 is SEHNR and CDR2 is FQNEAQ (reference sequence). The germline V and J ends were trimmed by 5 bases and 14 bases, with 18 bases remaining between them. CDR3 in DNA: TGTGCCAGCAGCCCAAATAGCCGCGAGCCGTTCTTT. Its translation: CASSPNSREPFF.

The rearrangement joins TRBV19 to TRBJ2-6, with D uncertain. This CDR3 has 16 amino acids. V was trimmed by 3 bases and J by 2 bases, leaving 11 bases between them. The germline CDR1 and CDR2 sequences are LNHDA and SQIVND (reference sequence). The CDR3 loop is CASSIKGRAGANVLTF. The DNA of the CDR3 is TGTGCCAGTAGTATTAAGGGTAGGGCTGGGGCCAACGTCCTGACTTTC.

The CDR3, as DNA: TGTGCCAGCAGCTTACCCCCGGGAGGGACGAAGACCAAAGCTTTCTTT. Its translation is CASSLPPGGTKTKAFF. The gene calls are TRBV7-8 and TRBJ1-1, with a possible D match to TRBD1 (5 bases). This CDR3 region has 16 residues. Trimming cost V 2 bases and J 9 bases, with 22 bases left between them. CDR1 is SGHVS and CDR2 is FQNEAQ in the germline V gene.

The chain couples TRBV20-1 to TRBJ1-3, with D possibly TRBD1 on 5 matching bases. Trimming took 1 base from V and 14 from J, leaving 15 bases between them. The CDR3 is made up of 12 amino acids. Germline assignment: CDR1 DFQATT and CDR2 SNEGSKA (reference sequence). The CDR3 loop reads CSARARDGFVYF. The DNA of the CDR3 is TGCAGTGCTAGAGCCAGGGACGGGTTCGTATATTTT.

There are a few counts of this clonotype. This sequence joins TRBV2 and TRBJ1-2, with 11 nucleotides matching TRBD1. V shed 6 bases and J 13 bases; nucleotides not matched to a gene: 7. Germline V CDR1 and CDR2: SNHLY, FYNNEI. CDR3 length: 12 residues. In nucleotides, the CDR3 is TGTGCCAGCAGCCCGGGACAGGGGGTTTCCACCTTC. Its translation: CASSPGQGVSTF.

The CDR3 region is CASSLARERETQHF. CDR3 nucleotide sequence: TGTGCCAGCAGCTTAGCGCGGGAGAGAGAGACCCAGCATTTT. The chain couples TRBV19 to TRBJ1-5; D uncertain. The ends were cut back, 9 bases at V and 11 bases at J, with 23 bases in the middle. The CDR3 loop spans 14 amino acids. The germline V gene encodes CDR1 LNHDA and CDR2 SQIVND (reference sequence).

The V and J genes are TRBV15 and TRBJ2-5; 8 positions agree with TRBD1. Losses at the gene ends were 1 base for V and 5 bases for J; bases not matched to a gene: 3. CDR1 is LNHNV, CDR2 YYDKDF, per germline (reference sequence). The CDR3 is 14 amino acids. Here the CDR3 DNA reads TGTGCCACCAGCAGAGCCAGGGGGCGTGAGACCCAGTACTTC. Protein product: CATSRARGRETQYF.

CDR3 in amino acids: CASQGNRGSSFQEQYF. DNA of the CDR3: TGTGCCAGCCAGGGAAATAGGGGGAGTAGCTTTCAGGAGCAGTACTTC. V and J are TRBV7-3 and TRBJ2-7; tentative D call: TRBD1 (6 bases). The CDR3 sequence is 16 residues long. Trimming removed 8 bases at V and 7 bases at J, with 27 bases between. The germline CDR1 and CDR2 sequences are SGHTA and FQGTGA.

This clonotype was seen ten or more times. The chain joins TRBV12-3 or TRBV12-4 to TRBJ1-2; D is ambiguous. This CDR3 contains 14 residues. With 3 bases removed from V and 3 bases from J, the gap between germline ends came to 11 bases. CDR3 nucleotides: TGTGCCAGCAGTTTCAGGAGGTCTGACTATGGCTACACCTTC. It codes for CASSFRRSDYGYTF.

The chain employs TRBV10-2 and TRBJ2-5; a weak D match, TRBD1 (6 bases). The CDR3 length is 13 residues. Germline values: CDR1 WSHSY, CDR2 SAAADI. V dropped 7 bases and J dropped 9 bases, with 18 bases sitting between them. The CDR3 DNA reads TGCGCCAGCAACGGACAGCCCCAAAAGGCCCAGTACTTC. Its protein product is CASNGQPQKAQYF.

The J gene is TRBJ2-5, the V gene TRBV20-1, with 12 bases matching TRBD2. CDR3 length: 16 residues. Per germline, CDR1 DFQATT and CDR2 SNEGSKA (reference sequence). The V and J ends lost 5 bases and 0 bases, in that order; junction bases with no gene match: 7. The CDR3 nucleotides are TGCAGTGCTCCTCGGACTAGCGGGATGTACCAAGAGACCCAGTACTTC. Translation gives CSAPRTSGMYQETQYF.

The V and J genes are TRBV12-3 or TRBV12-4 and TRBJ2-1, with D perhaps matching TRBD1 (6 bases). The CDR3 covers 15 residues. V lost 7 bases, J lost 5 bases, and 18 bases lay in between. The CDR3 nucleotides are TGTGCCAGCACTCACAATGACCGGGACAACAATGAGCAGTTCTTC. Residues: CASTHNDRDNNEQFF.

The CDR3 DNA reads as TGCAGTGCTAGAGATGGGGGGGTGCGCACTGAAGCTTTCTTT. It specifies CSARDGGVRTEAFF. The chain employs TRBV20-1 and TRBJ1-1, with D perhaps TRBD1 (5 bases). The CDR3 consists of 14 residues. The germline gives CDR1 DFQATT, CDR2 SNEGSKA (reference sequence). Between the trimmed V and J ends, which lost 0 bases and 4 bases, there was a span of 12 bases.

With regard to this clonotype: Lacking the conserved final phenylalanine or tryptophan, this CDR3 likely reflects a read error. The DNA is omitted, as the CDR3 cannot be located on it reliably, and the CDR3 follows TCRdb's listing. The chain has TRBV11-1 and TRBJ2-3; the D call of TRBD1 is as the table states it, not checked on the DNA. Inclusive of both ends, the CDR3 amounts to 9 amino acids. Per germline, CDR1 SGHAT and CDR2 FQDESV (reference sequence). CDR3 sequence reads: CASGQGGSY.

The chain joins TRBV11-1 to TRBJ1-6; no reliable D call. V lost 9 bases and J 0 bases, leaving 24 bases between the germline ends. The CDR3 sequence is 19 residues long. Germline assignment: CDR1 SGHAT and CDR2 FQDESV (reference sequence). The CDR3 bases are TGTGCCAGTACTCAACGCGCGACTCGGCTCAGCTCCTATAATTCACCCCTCCACTTT. The encoded protein is CASTQRATRLSSYNSPLHF.

Turning to this clonotype: This could be a read error, since a much larger clone is one nucleotide away. The chain recombines TRBV9 with TRBJ1-4, with 8 nucleotides matching TRBD1. From germline, CDR1 is SGDLS and CDR2 YYNGEE. The V gene end was trimmed by 2 bases and the J gene end by 7 bases; junction bases not matched to a gene: 4. The CDR3 extends over 14 amino acids. Here the CDR3 reads CASSVTGEGEKLFF. The CDR3 bases are TGTGCCAGCAGCGTGACAGGGGAGGGTGAAAAACTGTTTTTT.

In this sample, this clonotype turned up many times. The V gene is TRBV7-9, the J gene TRBJ2-1; D perhaps matches TRBD1 (6 bases). Between the trimmed V and J ends, which lost 5 bases and 4 bases, there was a span of 15 bases. The length of the CDR3 is 15 residues. Germline-derived CDR1 and CDR2 are SEHNR and FQNEAQ (reference sequence). In DNA form, the CDR3 reads TGTGCCAGCAGCGCGACAGGAACTCTTTACAATGAGCAGTTCTTC. Translation gives CASSATGTLYNEQFF.

The CDR3 DNA is TGTGCCAGCAGCTTGGGGCGAACTAACACCTACGAGCAGTACTTC. This encodes CASSLGRTNTYEQYF. V gene TRBV5-6 combines with J gene TRBJ2-7, with D uncertain. Deletions cut 0 bases from V and 2 bases from J, with 12 bases between. Germline CDR1 SGHDT, CDR2 YYEEEE. The CDR3 is 15 residues long.